This TCR beta chain was recorded in a study of blood T cells in healthy people across ages. Per the germline V gene, CDR1 is SGDLS and CDR2 is YYNGEE. This CDR3 has 16 residues. The study, taken as a whole, reports: Since the PBMCs were unsorted, naive and antigen-experienced cells could not be conclusively compared.

Primed by a sample-barcoded 5' primer and a J-beta primer mix, a second PCR proceeded for about 6 to 12 cycles. Each cDNA molecule was tagged by a template-switch adaptor with 12 random nucleotides. MiXCR, applied by TCRdb to the 5' RACE reads, yields one record per CDR3 protein. This sample has around 800,000 distinct CDR3 sequences, with more than 40% found just once. Concerning this clonotype: What it recognizes is unknown. At one end, the junction sequence differs from germline, possibly due to a read error.

The gene calls are TRBV9 and TRBJ2-7; 9 positions match TRBD1. The TCR was taken from a man in his fifties or sixties in good health. The sequenced sample was blood. The chain's CDR3 is CASGVSPGTGIYEQYF. In DNA, the CDR3 is TGTGCCAGCGGCGTATCCCCCGGGACAGGGATTTACGAGCAGTACTTC.